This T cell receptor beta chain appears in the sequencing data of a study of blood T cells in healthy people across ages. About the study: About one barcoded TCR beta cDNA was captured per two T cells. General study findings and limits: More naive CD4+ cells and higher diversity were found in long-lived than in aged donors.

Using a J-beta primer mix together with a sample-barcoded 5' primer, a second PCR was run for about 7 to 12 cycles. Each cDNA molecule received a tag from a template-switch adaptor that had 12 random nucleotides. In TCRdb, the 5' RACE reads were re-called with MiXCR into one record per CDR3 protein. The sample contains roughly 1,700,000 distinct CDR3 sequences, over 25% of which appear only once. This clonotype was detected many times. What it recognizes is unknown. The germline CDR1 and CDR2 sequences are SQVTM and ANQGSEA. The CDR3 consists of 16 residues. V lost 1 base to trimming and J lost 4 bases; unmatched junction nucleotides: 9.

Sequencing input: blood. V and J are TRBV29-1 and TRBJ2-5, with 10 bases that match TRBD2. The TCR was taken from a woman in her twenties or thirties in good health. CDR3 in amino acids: CSVEVRSGRIPETQYF. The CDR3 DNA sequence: TGCAGCGTTGAAGTACGTAGCGGGAGGATCCCAGAGACCCAGTACTTC.